These 3 T cell receptor beta chains were sequenced from one sample in a study of PD-1 blockade in classical Hodgkin lymphoma. The data were produced by immunoSEQ multiplex PCR, yet TCRdb's version contains in-frame clones alone and is incomplete. The sample lists about 29,000 clones, around 84% occurring once. Brentuximab vedotin exposure varied among the patients, all of whom had relapsed after autologous stem cell transplantation. The sequencing here drew on peripheral blood mononuclear cells (PBMCs), taken before the second cycle of nivolumab. Receptors were obtained from a human donor with classical Hodgkin lymphoma.

The J gene is TRBJ1-3, the V gene TRBV27, with D uncertain. Germline lookup yields CDR1 MNHEY and CDR2 SMNVEV (reference sequence). The CDR3 is made up of 14 amino acids. V was trimmed by 2 bases and J by 4 bases, leaving 9 bases between them. The CDR3: CASSLGRVGNTIYF. In DNA form, the CDR3 reads TGTGCCAGCAGTTTAGGGAGGGTCGGAAACACCATATATTTT.

The gene calls are TRBV7-3 and TRBJ2-3, with D uncertain. Trimming removed 5 bases from V and 0 bases from J, with 3 bases in between. Looked up from germline, CDR1 is SGHTA and CDR2 is FQGTGA. This CDR3 contains 12 residues. CDR3 DNA: TGTGCCAGCAGCCCAAGCACAGATACGCAGTATTTT. This encodes CASSPSTDTQYF. Together with reference TRBV7-3 and TRBJ2-3, the CDR3 gives the full variable domain: GAGVSQTPSNKVTEKGKYVELRCDPISGHTALYWYRQSLGQGPEFLIYFQGTGAADDSGLPNDRFFAVRPEGSVSTLKIQRTERGDSAVYLCASSPSTDTQYFGPGTRLTVL.

The V gene is TRBV6-5, the J gene TRBJ1-5; TRBD1 matches at 7 bases. This CDR3 contains 15 residues. V shed 7 bases and J 0 bases; nucleotides not matched to a gene: 6. The germline V gene has CDR1 MNHEY and CDR2 SVGAGI. This CDR3 reads CASKPGQYSNQPQHF. CDR3 in DNA: TGTGCCAGCAAACCGGGACAGTATAGCAATCAGCCCCAGCATTTT.